This record concerns one TCR beta chain sequence. The study recruited people aged about 18 to 89 years across approximately 25 US areas. Participants had their cohort set by participant-reported clinical history. These data are taken from a study of blood T cell repertoires in COVID-19. In the study's own analysis: It was from reference gene primer amplification that nucleated cell counts were estimated. Some clones are missing from TCRdb's copy, which holds only in-frame ones; the method was immunoSEQ multiplex PCR. The V and J calls and clone size come from that table; D and trimming were worked out from the DNA. The sample consists of 150,000 to 200,000 clones, more than 75% of them appearing once. The germline V gene encodes CDR1 MGHRA and CDR2 YSYEKL. Trimming cost V 0 bases and J 3 bases; bases outside gene matches: 8. This CDR3 comprises 18 residues.

The source material was PBMCs or T cells enriched from blood (not recorded which). The sequence was obtained from a human donor with acute COVID-19. The donor label of this sample is uncertain. This sequence joins TRBV4-1 and TRBJ2-2; 9 bases map to TRBD2. The DNA for the CDR3 is TGCGCCAGCAGCCAAGATCGGGCGGGGGGGCGGTACACCGGGGAGCTGTTTTTT. This translates into CASSQDRAGGRYTGELFF.